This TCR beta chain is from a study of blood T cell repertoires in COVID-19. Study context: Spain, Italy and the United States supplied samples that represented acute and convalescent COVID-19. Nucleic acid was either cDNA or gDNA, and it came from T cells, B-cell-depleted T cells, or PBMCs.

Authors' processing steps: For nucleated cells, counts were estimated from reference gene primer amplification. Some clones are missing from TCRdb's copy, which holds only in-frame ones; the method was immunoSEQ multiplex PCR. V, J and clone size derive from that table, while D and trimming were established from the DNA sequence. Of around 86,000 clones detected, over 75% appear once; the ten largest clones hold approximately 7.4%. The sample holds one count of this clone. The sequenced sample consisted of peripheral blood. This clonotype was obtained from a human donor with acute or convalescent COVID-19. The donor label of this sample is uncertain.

The chain's CDR3 is CASSEPGQAHYGYTF. In DNA, the CDR3 is TGTGCCAGCAGTGAACCTGGACAGGCCCACTATGGCTACACCTTC. The rearrangement joins TRBV6-1 to TRBJ1-2; TRBD1 matches 7 bases. V lost 2 bases, J lost 3 bases, and 6 bases stayed unmatched. Germline CDR1 reads MNHNS; CDR2 reads SASEGT. The CDR3 consists of 15 residues.